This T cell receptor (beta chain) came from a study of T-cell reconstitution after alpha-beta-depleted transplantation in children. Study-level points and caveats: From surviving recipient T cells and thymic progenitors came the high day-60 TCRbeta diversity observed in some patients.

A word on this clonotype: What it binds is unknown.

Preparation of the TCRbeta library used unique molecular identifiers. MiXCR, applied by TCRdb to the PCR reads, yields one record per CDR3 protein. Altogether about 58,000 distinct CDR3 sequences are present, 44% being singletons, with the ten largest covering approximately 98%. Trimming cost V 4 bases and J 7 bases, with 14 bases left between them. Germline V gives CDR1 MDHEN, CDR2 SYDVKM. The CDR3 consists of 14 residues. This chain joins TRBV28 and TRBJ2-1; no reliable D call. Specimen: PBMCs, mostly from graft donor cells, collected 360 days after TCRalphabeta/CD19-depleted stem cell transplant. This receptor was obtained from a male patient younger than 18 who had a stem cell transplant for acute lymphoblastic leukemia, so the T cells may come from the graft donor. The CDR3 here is CASSSPVLGNEQFF. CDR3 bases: TGTGCCAGCAGTTCGCCCGTCCTGGGGAATGAGCAGTTCTTC.